Each of the 17 T cell receptor beta chains below was sequenced from the same sample in a study of blood T cells in healthy people across ages. A second PCR, run for roughly 7 to 12 cycles, used a sample-barcoded 5' primer plus a J-beta primer mix. MiXCR, applied by TCRdb to the 5' RACE reads, yields one record per CDR3 protein. In the table there are around 1,000,000 distinct CDR3 sequences, around two fifths of which are singletons. The sample consisted of blood. The receptor source for this set is a man younger than 30 in good health.

This sequence joins TRBV6-5 and TRBJ1-5; D is unresolved. Germline assignment: CDR1 MNHEY and CDR2 SVGAGI. Trimming took off 2 bases at V and 7 bases at J, with 18 bases between the two ends. This CDR3 is built from 16 residues. CDR3 nucleotides: TGTGCCAGCAGTTACGCGGGCCCTTACGTTTGGCAGCCCCAGCATTTT. Protein product: CASSYAGPYVWQPQHF.

The CDR3 loop is CASSHGDEWGGYTF. For the CDR3, the DNA is TGTGCCAGCAGCCACGGCGATGAATGGGGTGGCTACACCTTC. This chain uses TRBV3-1 with TRBJ1-2; D is unresolved. Per germline, CDR1 LGHDT and CDR2 YNNKEL (reference sequence). The length of the CDR3 is 14 residues. Trimming removed 3 bases from V and 7 bases from J, with 15 bases in between.

The V gene is TRBV2, the J gene TRBJ2-1, with 10 bases lining up with TRBD1. The CDR3 consists of 14 residues. The germline V gene encodes CDR1 SNHLY and CDR2 FYNNEI. V lost 9 bases, J lost 5 bases, and 7 bases stayed unmatched. The CDR3 reads CARGWTGGNNEQFF. DNA for the CDR3: TGTGCCAGAGGCTGGACAGGGGGAAACAATGAGCAGTTCTTC.

This chain connects TRBV12-3 or TRBV12-4 to TRBJ1-5, with D tentatively TRBD1 (5 bases). V was cut by 0 bases and J by 5 bases, with 11 bases left in between. The CDR3 contains 15 residues. Here the CDR3 reads CASSLAGGAHQPQHF. The CDR3 DNA reads as TGTGCCAGCAGTTTAGCAGGAGGGGCTCATCAGCCCCAGCATTTT.

The chain links TRBV12-3 or TRBV12-4 to TRBJ2-2; tentative D call: TRBD2 (7 bases). This CDR3 comprises 15 residues. V lost 0 bases and J lost 7, with 12 bases in between. Here the CDR3 DNA reads TGTGCCAGCAGTTTAGCGGGGGGGGCCGTCGGGGAGCTGTTTTTT. It yields the protein CASSLAGGAVGELFF.

The chain recombines TRBV6-6 with TRBJ1-1; D perhaps matches TRBD1 (6 bases). Trimming removed 5 bases at V and 7 bases at J, with 11 bases between. The CDR3 loop spans 12 amino acids. CDR1 is MNHNY, CDR2 SVGAGI, per germline (reference sequence). CDR3 coding DNA: TGTGCCAGCAGTCACCGGACAGATGAAGCTTTCTTT. This translates into CASSHRTDEAFF.

This clonotype has only one observation. At one of its ends the junction is not consistent with the germline gene, which may arise from a read error. The chain recombines TRBV5-6 with TRBJ2-1; TRBD2 matches 10 bases. There are 17 residues in the CDR3. Per the germline V gene, CDR1 is SGHDT and CDR2 is YYEEEE. The CDR3 region is CASSLRASGGFYSEQFF. In DNA, the CDR3 is TGTGCCAGCAGCTTGAGGGCTAGCGGGGGCTTTTACAGTGAGCAGTTCTTC.

This chain joins TRBV6-1 and TRBJ1-5; a weak D match, TRBD1 (5 bases). Germline CDR1 and CDR2: MNHNS and SASEGT. The CDR3 contains 14 residues. V was pared by 8 bases and J by 0 bases, with 11 bases between. The CDR3 DNA follows: TGTGCCAGCGGGACCGGGCCTAGCAATCAGCCCCAGCATTTT. Its protein product is CASGTGPSNQPQHF.

CDR3 residues: CASSLDGGPANTEAFF. The CDR3 region has the DNA TGTGCCAGCAGTCTTGATGGGGGGCCCGCGAACACTGAAGCTTTCTTT. The chain recombines TRBV7-6 with TRBJ1-1; weak D call: TRBD1 (6 bases). The V end lost 6 bases, the J end lost 1 base, and 18 bases lay between the germline ends. Germline V CDR1 and CDR2: SGHVS, FNYEAQ. The CDR3 runs 16 residues.

The sample holds a few counts of this clonotype. The chain carries TRBV3-1 and TRBJ2-5, with 11 bases matching TRBD2. Trimming at V came to 1 base and at J to 3 bases, leaving 7 bases not matched to a gene. Germline CDR1 LGHDT, CDR2 YNNKEL (reference sequence). The CDR3 length is 17 residues. The CDR3 is CASSQGPLAGAKETQYF. The CDR3 DNA follows: TGTGCCAGCAGCCAAGGCCCACTAGCGGGGGCAAAAGAGACCCAGTACTTC.

J is TRBJ2-1 and V is TRBV6-2 or TRBV6-3, with TRBD2 matching 12 bases. The CDR3 totals 16 residues. J gave up 9 bases and V 5 bases, and 11 bases lay outside the gene matches. The germline V gene has CDR1 MNHEY and CDR2 SVGEGT. The chain's CDR3 is CASSNGLAGRFSEQFF. The CDR3 nucleotides are TGTGCCAGCAGTAACGGACTAGCGGGGAGATTTAGTGAGCAGTTCTTC.

The V gene is TRBV4-3, the J gene TRBJ2-6; D is uncertain. Trimming removed 3 bases at V and 0 bases at J, with 9 bases between. The CDR3 totals 16 residues. CDR1 is LGHNA, CDR2 YSLEER, per germline. CDR3 loop: CASSHFARSGANVLTF. CDR3 nucleotides: TGCGCCAGCAGCCATTTCGCCCGCTCTGGGGCCAACGTCCTGACTTTC.

J is TRBJ2-7 and V is TRBV4-2; D is possibly TRBD2 (7 bases). Trimming removed 4 bases at V and 7 bases at J, with 20 bases between. This CDR3 has 15 amino acids. Germline CDR1 and CDR2: LGHNA and YNFKEQ. CDR3 region: CASSRERGANNEQYF. The CDR3 DNA sequence: TGTGCCAGCAGCCGTGAACGGGGGGCAAATAATGAGCAGTACTTC.

The chain uses TRBV20-1 and TRBJ1-2; D ambiguous. V was shortened by 3 bases and J by 8 bases, with 13 bases between the two germline ends. The germline V gene encodes CDR1 DFQATT and CDR2 SNEGSKA (reference sequence). The CDR3 runs to 12 residues. CDR3 amino acids: CSASLRTHGYTF. The CDR3 nucleotides read TGCAGTGCTAGTTTGAGGACTCACGGCTACACCTTC.

The chain couples TRBV6-6 to TRBJ1-6, with 7 bases fitting TRBD1. CDR3 length equals 15 residues. With 5 bases clipped from V and 9 bases from J, the junction kept 10 bases outside the gene matches. CDR1 is MNHNY, CDR2 SVGAGI, per germline (reference sequence). CDR3 in amino acids: CASSQRTGPASPLHF. CDR3 DNA: TGTGCCAGCAGTCAGAGGACAGGTCCGGCTTCACCCCTCCACTTT.

This clonotype was seen a few times. Here the CDR3 reads CASSFGGPTYEQYF. The CDR3 DNA is TGTGCCAGCAGTTTTGGAGGACCGACCTACGAGCAGTACTTC. The V gene is TRBV12-3 or TRBV12-4, the J gene TRBJ2-5; D is perhaps TRBD2 (5 bases). With the DNA end fitting TRBJ2-7 better, the J assignment may be wrong. The CDR3 runs 14 residues.

This clonotype was found a few times. V is TRBV20-1 and J is TRBJ2-3, with TRBD1 matching over 7 bases. Trimming took 2 bases from V and 5 from J; bases not matched to a gene: 10. This CDR3 has 15 amino acids. Germline V gene lookup returns CDR1 DFQATT and CDR2 SNEGSKA (reference sequence). Here the CDR3 DNA reads TGCAGTGCTAGACCCGGACAGGTCATGTTAGATACGCAGTATTTT. It translates to CSARPGQVMLDTQYF.